Below are 21 T cell receptor beta chains sequenced from a single sample in a study of radiation and T cells in renal cell carcinoma. Produced via immunoSEQ multiplex PCR; TCRdb's table is partial and in-frame only. The sample holds approximately 90,000 clones, about 86% seen once. Time point reported: baseline pretreatment blood. The treatment was: 15 Gy SBRT to primary tumor, nephrectomy 4 weeks later. Material: blood, obtained from a patient whose treatment included radiotherapy and nephrectomy. Source of these receptors: a man aged 50 to 60 with renal cell carcinoma.

The chain is built from TRBV4-3 and TRBJ2-1; D possibly corresponds to TRBD1 (8 bases). The CDR3 runs to 14 residues. Germline V gene sequence: CDR1 LGHNA, CDR2 YSLEER. Trimming left V 3 bases short and J 5 bases short, with 11 bases between. The DNA of the CDR3 is TGCGCCAGCAGCCACACAGGGGGGGACAATGAGCAGTTCTTC. It encodes CASSHTGGDNEQFF.

The chain has TRBV9 and TRBJ2-7; 13 bases are shared with TRBD2. The germline CDR1 and CDR2 sequences are SGDLS and YYNGEE. The CDR3 length is 16 residues. V gave up 1 base and J gave up 2 bases; unmatched junction bases: 3. This CDR3 reads CASSVTGTSGAYEQYF. In DNA form, the CDR3 reads TGTGCCAGCAGCGTAACCGGGACTAGCGGGGCCTACGAGCAGTACTTC.

This chain connects TRBV28 to TRBJ1-2; D gene ambiguous. CDR1 is MDHEN, CDR2 SYDVKM, per germline. The CDR3 has 11 residues. Trimming took off 2 bases at V and 10 bases at J, with 8 bases between the two ends. CDR3 bases: TGTGCCAGCAGTTTAAGGGAGATCTACACCTTC. It yields the protein CASSLREIYTF.

The V call is TRBV20-1, the J call TRBJ2-1; the D is unclear. V lost 4 bases and J lost 5, with 3 bases in between. The germline V gene has CDR1 DFQATT and CDR2 SNEGSKA (reference sequence). CDR3 length: 10 residues. DNA for the CDR3: TGCAGTGCTACCCACAATGAGCAGTTCTTC. This gives the protein CSATHNEQFF.

The chain combines TRBV19 with TRBJ2-2, with D perhaps given as TRBD1 or TRBD2 (5 bases each). V dropped 1 base and J dropped 7 bases, with 10 bases sitting between them. The germline V gene encodes CDR1 LNHDA and CDR2 SQIVND (reference sequence). The CDR3 has 14 residues. Here the CDR3 DNA reads TGTGCCAGTAGTATAGTCGGGGCCGGCGGGGAGCTGTTTTTT. Translated: CASSIVGAGGELFF.

The rearrangement joins TRBV5-1 to TRBJ2-7, with 7 bases that match TRBD1. Germline CDR1 reads SGHRS; CDR2 reads YFSETQ. J gave up 6 bases and V 4 bases, and 16 bases lay outside the gene matches. The CDR3 covers 16 residues. The CDR3 region has the DNA TGCGCCAGCAGCGAGACCAGGGGGTACGGGGTTGGCGAGCAGTACTTC. Translation gives CASSETRGYGVGEQYF.

V gene TRBV7-8 combines with J gene TRBJ1-1; D gene unclear. Trimming pared 1 base from V and 2 bases from J, leaving 14 bases between. Germline CDR1 is SGHVS and CDR2 is FQNEAQ. The CDR3 has 16 amino acids. The CDR3 sequence: CASSLGAGLYNTEAFF. CDR3 DNA: TGTGCCAGCAGCTTAGGCGCGGGCCTTTACAACACTGAAGCTTTCTTT.

This clone has a single count. V and J are TRBV9 and TRBJ1-1; 12 bases map to TRBD1. The CDR3 is made up of 15 amino acids. Germline V gene data show CDR1 as SGDLS and CDR2 as YYNGEE. The trim removed 4 bases at V and 6 bases at J, leaving 7 bases unmatched. Written as DNA, the CDR3 is TGTGCCAGCAGCCCCCAGGGACAGGGGGCTTCTGAAGCTTTCTTT. Translation: CASSPQGQGASEAFF.

In regard to this clone: Other nucleotide sequences in the sample specify the same CDR3. This rearrangement joins TRBV5-1 to TRBJ2-1; 7 bases fit TRBD1. Germline V gene sequence: CDR1 SGHRS, CDR2 YFSETQ. The CDR3 runs to 13 residues. Trimming at V came to 4 bases and at J to 7 bases, leaving 5 bases not matched to a gene. The CDR3 sequence is CASSPGQNNEQFF. As DNA, the CDR3 is TGCGCCAGCAGCCCGGGACAGAATAATGAGCAGTTCTTC.

This chain links TRBV6-5 with TRBJ1-5, with a tentative D call TRBD1 (5 bases). Germline V lookup: CDR1 MNHEY, CDR2 SVGAGI. V gave up 6 bases and J gave up 6 bases, with 15 bases separating them. The CDR3 spans 14 residues. The CDR3 nucleotides are TGTGCCAGCAGCCCCGACAGAGATGGTCAGCCCCAGCATTTT. It yields the protein CASSPDRDGQPQHF.

The V call is TRBV18, the J call TRBJ2-7; 7 bases line up with TRBD1. V gave up 4 bases and J gave up 5 bases; unmatched junction bases: 8. This CDR3 spans 14 amino acids. The V gene's germline CDR1 is KGHSH and CDR2 LQKENI. CDR3 sequence reads: CASSLTGIFDEQYF. CDR3 nucleotides: TGTGCCAGCTCACTGACAGGGATATTTGACGAGCAGTACTTC.

The chain recombines TRBV6-1 with TRBJ2-2, with D hard to call. The ends were cut back, 4 bases at V and 8 bases at J, with 17 bases in the middle. The germline V gene encodes CDR1 MNHNS and CDR2 SASEGT. The CDR3 is 15 residues long. The CDR3 is CASSARRSGLGELFF. As DNA, the CDR3 is TGTGCCAGCAGTGCCCGTAGGTCTGGGTTGGGGGAGCTGTTTTTT.

This clone was observed once. This CDR3 reads CASSPSRAGETQYF. The CDR3 DNA sequence: TGTGCCAGCAGCCCATCTCGGGCGGGGGAGACCCAGTACTTC. J is TRBJ2-5 and V is TRBV11-2; D might be TRBD2 (6 bases). In germline, CDR1 is SGHAT, CDR2 FQNNGV. V dropped 5 bases and J dropped 5 bases, with 15 bases sitting between them. The CDR3 extends over 14 amino acids.

The V gene is TRBV10-3, the J gene TRBJ2-1; TRBD1 matches 9 bases. CDR3 size: 14 residues. V gave up 5 bases and J gave up 10 bases; unmatched junction bases: 9. Germline CDR1 and CDR2: ENHRY and SYGVKD. This CDR3 reads CAISSGTGSNEQFF. For the CDR3, the DNA is TGTGCCATCAGTTCCGGGACAGGGTCAAACGAGCAGTTCTTC.

This clone was detected a few times. CDR3 sequence reads: CASMRPGASTEAFF. DNA of the CDR3: TGTGCCAGCATGAGGCCGGGGGCGAGCACTGAAGCTTTCTTT. V is TRBV5-8 and J is TRBJ1-1; a possible D gene is TRBD1 (6 bases). The CDR3 is 14 amino acids. Germline CDR1 and CDR2: SGHTS and YDEGEE. V was cut by 6 bases and J by 4 bases, with 16 bases left in between.

V and J are TRBV6-6 and TRBJ1-1; D may be TRBD1 (6 bases). Germline V gene data show CDR1 as MNHNY and CDR2 as SVGAGI (reference sequence). The CDR3 spans 11 residues. With 5 bases removed from V and 9 bases from J, the gap between germline ends came to 10 bases. CDR3 bases: TGTGCCAGCAGTGCCCGGGACAAAGCTTTCTTT. It translates to CASSARDKAFF.

The J gene is TRBJ1-1, the V gene TRBV6-5, with 10 positions matching TRBD1. With V trimmed by 0 bases and J by 3 bases, 4 bases remained unmatched. Germline CDR1 is MNHEY and CDR2 is SVGAGI. The CDR3 is 16 amino acids. The CDR3 sequence: CASSYSDGTGDTEAFF. Here the CDR3 DNA reads TGTGCCAGCAGTTACTCAGACGGGACAGGGGACACTGAAGCTTTCTTT.

This chain links TRBV11-1 with TRBJ1-1; a weak D match, TRBD1 (5 bases). The CDR3 covers 17 residues. Looked up from germline, CDR1 is SGHAT and CDR2 is FQDESV (reference sequence). Trimming left V 5 bases short and J 0 bases short, with 19 bases between. This chain's CDR3 is CASSLTQGNWVNTEAFF. CDR3 in DNA: TGTGCCAGCAGCCTCACCCAGGGAAATTGGGTGAACACTGAAGCTTTCTTT.

In this sample, this clone turned up a few times. The J gene is TRBJ1-1, the V gene TRBV2, with TRBD1 as a possible D gene (5 bases). Trimming stripped 2 bases from V and 0 bases from J, with 7 bases between. CDR1 and CDR2 (germline): SNHLY, FYNNEI. The CDR3 is made up of 14 amino acids. The CDR3 protein is CASSELGVNTEAFF. The DNA for the CDR3 is TGTGCCAGCAGTGAATTAGGGGTGAACACTGAAGCTTTCTTT.

The V and J genes are TRBV30 and TRBJ2-7; TRBD1 agrees at 10 bases. Germline lookup yields CDR1 GTSNPN and CDR2 SVGIG (reference sequence). This CDR3 comprises 15 residues. V was clipped by 1 base and J by 4 bases; unmatched bases: 7. The CDR3 nucleotides read TGTGCCTGGAGTGGAAAGGGACAGGGGAAGTACGAGCAGTACTTC. Translation gives CAWSGKGQGKYEQYF.

The J gene is TRBJ2-3, the V gene TRBV30, with 7 nucleotides matching TRBD2. The V segment lost 4 bases and the J segment 0 bases; nucleotides outside the gene matches: 4. CDR3 length: 14 amino acids. CDR1 and CDR2 from the germline V gene are GTSNPN and SVGIG (reference sequence). CDR3 coding DNA: TGTGCCTGGACTGGGGGGGTGAGCACAGATACGCAGTATTTT. Amino acids: CAWTGGVSTDTQYF.